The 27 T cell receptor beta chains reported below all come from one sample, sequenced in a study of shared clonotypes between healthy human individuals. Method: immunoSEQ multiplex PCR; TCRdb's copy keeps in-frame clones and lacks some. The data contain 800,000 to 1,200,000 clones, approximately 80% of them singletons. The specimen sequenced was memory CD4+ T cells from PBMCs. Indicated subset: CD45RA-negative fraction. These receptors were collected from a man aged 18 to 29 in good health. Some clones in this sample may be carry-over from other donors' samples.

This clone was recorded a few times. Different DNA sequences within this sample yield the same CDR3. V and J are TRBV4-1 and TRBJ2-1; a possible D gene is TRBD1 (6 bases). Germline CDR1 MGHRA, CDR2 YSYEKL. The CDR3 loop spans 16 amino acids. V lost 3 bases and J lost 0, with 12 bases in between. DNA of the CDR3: TGCGCCAGCAGCCAGTGGGGGCGGAGCTCCTACAATGAGCAGTTCTTC. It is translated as CASSQWGRSSYNEQFF.

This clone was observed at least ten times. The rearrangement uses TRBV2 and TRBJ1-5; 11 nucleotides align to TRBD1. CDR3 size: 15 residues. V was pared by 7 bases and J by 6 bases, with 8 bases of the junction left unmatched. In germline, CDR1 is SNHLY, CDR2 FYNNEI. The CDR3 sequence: CASTGDRGKSQPQHF. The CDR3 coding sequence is TGTGCCAGCACGGGGGACAGGGGGAAATCTCAGCCCCAGCATTTT.

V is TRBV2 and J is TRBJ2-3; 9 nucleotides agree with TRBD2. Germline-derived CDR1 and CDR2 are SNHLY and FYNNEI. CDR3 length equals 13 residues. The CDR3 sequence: CAKASGGTDTQYF. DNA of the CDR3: TGTGCTAAAGCTAGCGGGGGCACAGATACGCAGTATTTT.

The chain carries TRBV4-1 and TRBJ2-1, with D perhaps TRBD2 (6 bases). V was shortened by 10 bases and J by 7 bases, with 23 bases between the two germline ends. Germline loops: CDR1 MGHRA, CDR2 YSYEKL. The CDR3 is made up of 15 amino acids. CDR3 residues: CATQAGLQSRNEQFF. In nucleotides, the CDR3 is TGCGCCACTCAGGCGGGGCTCCAGTCGAGGAATGAGCAGTTCTTC.

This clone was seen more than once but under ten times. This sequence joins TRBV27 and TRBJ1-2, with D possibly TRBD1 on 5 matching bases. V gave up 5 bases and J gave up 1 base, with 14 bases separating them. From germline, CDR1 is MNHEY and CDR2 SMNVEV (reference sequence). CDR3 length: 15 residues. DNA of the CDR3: TGTGCCAGCAGTCCGGGGTGGGGGAATAACTATGGCTACACCTTC. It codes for CASSPGWGNNYGYTF.

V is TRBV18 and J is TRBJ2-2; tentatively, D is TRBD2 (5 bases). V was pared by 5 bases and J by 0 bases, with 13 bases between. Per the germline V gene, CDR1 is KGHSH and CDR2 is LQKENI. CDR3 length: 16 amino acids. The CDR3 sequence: CASSASRRSNTGELFF. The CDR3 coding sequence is TGTGCCAGCTCAGCGTCGCGGAGGTCGAACACCGGGGAGCTGTTTTTT.

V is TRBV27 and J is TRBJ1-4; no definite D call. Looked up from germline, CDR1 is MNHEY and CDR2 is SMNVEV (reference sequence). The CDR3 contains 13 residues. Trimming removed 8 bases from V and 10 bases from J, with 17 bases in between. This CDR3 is CASWTDAIGKLFF. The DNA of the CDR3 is TGTGCCAGCTGGACGGATGCAATAGGAAAACTGTTTTTT.

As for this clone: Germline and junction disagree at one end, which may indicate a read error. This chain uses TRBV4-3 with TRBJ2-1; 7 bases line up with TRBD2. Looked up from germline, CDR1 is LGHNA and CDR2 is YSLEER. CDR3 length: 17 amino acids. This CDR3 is CGSSQNGRLAYYNEQFF. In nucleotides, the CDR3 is TGCGGCAGCAGCCAGAACGGGAGGCTAGCCTACTACAATGAGCAGTTCTTC.

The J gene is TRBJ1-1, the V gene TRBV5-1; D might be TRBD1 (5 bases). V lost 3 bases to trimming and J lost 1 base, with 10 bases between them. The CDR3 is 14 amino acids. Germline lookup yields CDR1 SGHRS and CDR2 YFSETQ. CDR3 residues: CASSSGTANTEAFF. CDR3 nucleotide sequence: TGCGCCAGCAGCTCGGGGACGGCGAACACTGAAGCTTTCTTT.

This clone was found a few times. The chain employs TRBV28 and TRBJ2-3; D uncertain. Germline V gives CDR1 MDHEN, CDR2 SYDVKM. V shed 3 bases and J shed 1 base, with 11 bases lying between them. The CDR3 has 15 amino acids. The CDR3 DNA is TGTGCCAGCAGTTTCGTAGCAGGCGGCACAGATACGCAGTATTTT. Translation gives CASSFVAGGTDTQYF.

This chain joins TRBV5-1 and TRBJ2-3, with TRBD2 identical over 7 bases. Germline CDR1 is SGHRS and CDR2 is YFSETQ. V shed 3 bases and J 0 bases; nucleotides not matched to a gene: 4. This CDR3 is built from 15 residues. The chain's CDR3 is CASSSSGDSTDTQYF. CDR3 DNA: TGCGCCAGCAGCTCAAGCGGGGATAGCACAGATACGCAGTATTTT.

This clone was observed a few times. CDR3 loop: CASSPGTTHQPQHF. CDR3 bases: TGTGCCAGCAGCCCCGGGACAACCCATCAGCCCCAGCATTTT. The chain has TRBV2 and TRBJ1-5; a possible D gene is TRBD1 (6 bases). CDR1 SNHLY and CDR2 FYNNEI come from the germline V gene. V was trimmed by 6 bases and J by 5 bases, leaving 14 bases between them. This CDR3 is built from 14 residues.

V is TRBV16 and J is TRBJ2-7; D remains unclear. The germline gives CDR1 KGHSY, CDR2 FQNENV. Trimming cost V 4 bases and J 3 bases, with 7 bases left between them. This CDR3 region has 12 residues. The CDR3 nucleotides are TGTGCCAGCAGCCTATACGGCTACGAGCAGTACTTC. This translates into CASSLYGYEQYF.

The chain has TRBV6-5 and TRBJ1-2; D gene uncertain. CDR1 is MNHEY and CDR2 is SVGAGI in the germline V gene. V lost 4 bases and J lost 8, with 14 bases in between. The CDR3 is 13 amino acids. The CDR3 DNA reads TGTGCCAGCAGTTTCGGGTTTGGGTCGGGCTACACCTTC. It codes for CASSFGFGSGYTF.

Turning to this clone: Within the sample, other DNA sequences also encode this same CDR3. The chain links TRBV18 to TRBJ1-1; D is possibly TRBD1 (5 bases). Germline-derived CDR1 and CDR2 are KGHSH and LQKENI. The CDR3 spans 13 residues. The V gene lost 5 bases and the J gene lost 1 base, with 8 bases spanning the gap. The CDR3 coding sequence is TGTGCCAGCTCAACTACAGGGAACACTGAAGCTTTCTTT. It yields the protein CASSTTGNTEAFF.

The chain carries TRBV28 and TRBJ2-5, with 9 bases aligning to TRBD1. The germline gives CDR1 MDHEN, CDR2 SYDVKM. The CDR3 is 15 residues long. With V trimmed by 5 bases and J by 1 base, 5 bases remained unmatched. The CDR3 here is CASSPWTGAQETQYF. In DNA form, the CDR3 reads TGTGCCAGCAGTCCGTGGACAGGGGCCCAAGAGACCCAGTACTTC. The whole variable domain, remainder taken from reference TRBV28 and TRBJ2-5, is DVKVTQSSRYLVKRTGEKVFLECVQDMDHENMFWYRQDPGLGLRLIYFSYDVKMKEKGDIPEGYSVSREKKERFSLILESASTNQTSMYLCASSPWTGAQETQYFGPGTRLLVL.

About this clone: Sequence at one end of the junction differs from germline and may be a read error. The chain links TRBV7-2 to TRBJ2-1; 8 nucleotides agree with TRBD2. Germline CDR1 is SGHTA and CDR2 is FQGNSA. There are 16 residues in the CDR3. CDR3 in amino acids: CASSLAGLAFYNEQFF. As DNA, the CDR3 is TGTGCCAGCAGCCTAGCTGGACTAGCTTTCTACAATGAGCAGTTCTTC.

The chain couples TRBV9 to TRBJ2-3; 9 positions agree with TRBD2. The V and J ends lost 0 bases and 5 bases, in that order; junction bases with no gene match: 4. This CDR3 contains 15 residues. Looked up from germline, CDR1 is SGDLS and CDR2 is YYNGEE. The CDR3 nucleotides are TGTGCCAGCAGCGTAGCTCAACTAGCGGGAGATACGCAGTATTTT. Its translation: CASSVAQLAGDTQYF.

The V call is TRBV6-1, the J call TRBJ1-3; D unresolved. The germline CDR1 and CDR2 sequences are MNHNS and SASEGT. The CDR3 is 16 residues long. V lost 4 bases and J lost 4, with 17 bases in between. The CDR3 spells CASSARYDPGGNTIYF. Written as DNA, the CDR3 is TGTGCCAGCAGTGCAAGATATGACCCGGGGGGAAACACCATATATTTT.

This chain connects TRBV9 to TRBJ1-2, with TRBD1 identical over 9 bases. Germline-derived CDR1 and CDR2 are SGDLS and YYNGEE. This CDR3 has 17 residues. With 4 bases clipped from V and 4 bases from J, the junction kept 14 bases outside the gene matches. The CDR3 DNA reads TGTGCCAGCAGCCCAACGAAGGACAGGGGAGGGGTCTATGGCTACACCTTC. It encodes CASSPTKDRGGVYGYTF. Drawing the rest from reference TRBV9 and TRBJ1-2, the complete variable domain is DSGVTQTPKHLITATGQRVTLRCSPRSGDLSVYWYQQSLDQGLQFLIQYYNGEERAKGNILERFSAQQFPDLHSELNLSSLELGDSALYFCASSPTKDRGGVYGYTFGSGTRLTVV.

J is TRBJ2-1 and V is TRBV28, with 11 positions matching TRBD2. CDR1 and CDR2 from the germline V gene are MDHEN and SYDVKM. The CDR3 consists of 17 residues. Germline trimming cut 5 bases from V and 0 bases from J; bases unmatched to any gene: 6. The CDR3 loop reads CASSPASGGSSYNEQFF. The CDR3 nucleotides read TGTGCCAGCAGTCCGGCTAGCGGGGGGAGCTCCTACAATGAGCAGTTCTTC.

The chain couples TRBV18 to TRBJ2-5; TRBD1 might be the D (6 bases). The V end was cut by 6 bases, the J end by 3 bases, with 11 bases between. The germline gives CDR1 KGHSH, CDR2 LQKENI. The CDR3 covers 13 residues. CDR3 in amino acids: CASSLDSKETQYF. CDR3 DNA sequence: TGTGCCAGCTCGCTGGACAGTAAAGAGACCCAGTACTTC.

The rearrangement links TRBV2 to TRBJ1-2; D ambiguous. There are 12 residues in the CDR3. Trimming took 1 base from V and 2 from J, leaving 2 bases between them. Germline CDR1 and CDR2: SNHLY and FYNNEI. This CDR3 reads CASSEENYGYTF. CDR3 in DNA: TGTGCCAGCAGTGAAGAGAACTATGGCTACACCTTC.

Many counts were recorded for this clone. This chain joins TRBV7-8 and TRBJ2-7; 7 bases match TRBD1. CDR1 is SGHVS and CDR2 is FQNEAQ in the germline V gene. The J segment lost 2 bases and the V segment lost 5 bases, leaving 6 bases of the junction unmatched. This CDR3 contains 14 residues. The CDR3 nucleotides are TGTGCCAGCAGCACAGGAGACAGGGCCTACGAGCAGTACTTC. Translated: CASSTGDRAYEQYF.

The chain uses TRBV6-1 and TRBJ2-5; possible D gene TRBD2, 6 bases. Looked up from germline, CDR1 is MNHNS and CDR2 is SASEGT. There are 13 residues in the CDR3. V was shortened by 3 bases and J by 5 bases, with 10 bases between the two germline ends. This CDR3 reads CASSERDWETQYF. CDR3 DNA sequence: TGTGCCAGCAGTGAGCGGGATTGGGAGACCCAGTACTTC.

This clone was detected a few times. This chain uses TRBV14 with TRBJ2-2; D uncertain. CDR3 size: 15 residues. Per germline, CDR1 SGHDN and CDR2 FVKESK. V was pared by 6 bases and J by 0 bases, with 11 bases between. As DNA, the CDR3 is TGTGCCAGCAGAGAGAAGGGCGCGAACACCGGGGAGCTGTTTTTT. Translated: CASREKGANTGELFF.

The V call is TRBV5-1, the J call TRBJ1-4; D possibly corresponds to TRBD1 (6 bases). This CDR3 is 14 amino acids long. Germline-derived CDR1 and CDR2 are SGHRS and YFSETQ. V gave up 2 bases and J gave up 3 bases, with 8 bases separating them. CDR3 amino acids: CASSFSGANEKLFF. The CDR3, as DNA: TGCGCCAGCAGCTTTTCAGGGGCTAATGAAAAACTGTTTTTT.